This TCR beta chain was found in a study of T cells in tumors after PD-1 blockade. Overall study context: Treatment was either pembrolizumab 200 mg every 3 weeks or cemiplimab 350 mg every 2 weeks. Some patients also took daily vismodegib 150 mg during anti-PD-1 treatment.

Details on this clone: Its antigen remains unknown.

TCRdb's table, derived via immunoSEQ multiplex PCR, lists solely in-frame clones and lacks some. The profile shows about 35,000 clones, around 78% of them singletons. The study, taken as a whole, reports: Some novel exhausted tumor clones appeared in pre-treatment blood, suggesting peripheral recruitment.

The length of the CDR3 is 15 residues. Looked up from germline, CDR1 is SGHTA and CDR2 is FQGNSA. Trimming took 1 base from V and 2 from J, leaving 12 bases between them. The chain carries TRBV7-2 and TRBJ2-7; tentative D call: TRBD2 (6 bases). The sequence came from a human donor with basal cell carcinoma. The sequencing here drew on PBMCs, taken before anti-PD-1 treatment. The CDR3 region is CASSLGDGSPYEQYF. In nucleotides, the CDR3 is TGTGCCAGCAGCTTAGGGGACGGGAGTCCCTACGAGCAGTACTTC.